A selection of T cell receptor beta chains follows, all from one sample in a study of beta chain features in type 1 diabetes. Produced via immunoSEQ multiplex PCR; TCRdb's table is partial and in-frame only. The table has 300,000 to 400,000 clones, 9.3% seen once. Sequencing was performed on central memory CD4+ T cells from blood. These receptors were taken from a man aged 25 to 40 with type 1 diabetes. CDR3s include the opening cysteine and the closing phenylalanine or tryptophan. The D gene is left open where the match is weak. Clone size is stated in some rows and not others, as once, few, many or a class when expanded.

d_call | j_call | v_call | clone_size | cdr3_nt | cdr3_aa
- | TRBJ2-1 | TRBV2 | few | TGTGCCAGCAGTGAGGAGGGGGGCGAGCAGTTCTTC | CASSEEGGEQFF
- | TRBJ1-1 | TRBV6-5 | once | TGTGCCAGCGGGAGGGGAGCCACTGAAGCTTTCTTT | CASGRGATEAFF
- | TRBJ2-7 | TRBV2 | - | TGTGCCAGCAGTGAAGCGGACAGTTCCTACGAGCAGTACTTC | CASSEADSSYEQYF
- | TRBJ2-7 | TRBV7-2 | few | TGTGCCAGCAGCTTAGCCGGCGAGCAGTACTTC | CASSLAGEQYF
TRBD2 | TRBJ2-3 | TRBV11-2 | few | TGTGCCAGCAGCTTAGTAGCGGGGGGGATCACAGATACGCAGTATTTT | CASSLVAGGITDTQYF
TRBD1 | TRBJ2-7 | TRBV11-2 | many | TGTGCCAGCAGCTTATCGGCCGGGACAGGGTACTCCTACGAGCAGTACTTC | CASSLSAGTGYSYEQYF
- | TRBJ2-3 | TRBV7-2 | many | TGTGCCAGCAGCTTAGTACTCCTAGGCACAGATACGCAGTATTTT | CASSLVLLGTDTQYF
TRBD2 | TRBJ2-3 | TRBV7-2 | - | TGTGCCAGCAGCTCTGCGGGGGGCGGAGATACGCAGTATTTT | CASSSAGGGDTQYF
- | TRBJ2-6 | TRBV27 | once | TGTGCCAGCAGTGTTAACAGATACCCTGGGGCCAACGTCCTGACTTTC | CASSVNRYPGANVLTF
- | TRBJ1-2 | TRBV5-6 | - | TGTGCCAGCTGCAGGGGTCGATGTGATGGCTACACCTTC | CASCRGRCDGYTF
- | TRBJ1-2 | TRBV19 | - | TGTGCCAGTAGTATTAAGGGGAAGGACTACACCTTC | CASSIKGKDYTF
TRBD1 | TRBJ1-3 | TRBV5-6 | few | TGTGCCAGCAGCTCGGGACAGGGGACGAGAGGAAACACCATATATTTT | CASSSGQGTRGNTIYF
- | TRBJ1-1 | TRBV5-1 | few | TGCGCCAGCAGTTCAGAAGGAGCGACTGAAGCTTTCTTT | CASSSEGATEAFF
TRBD1 | TRBJ2-7 | TRBV5-4 | - | TGTGCCAGCAGCCACTGGACAGGGGTAGAGCAGTACTTC | CASSHWTGVEQYF
- | TRBJ2-2 | TRBV18 | few | TGTGCCAGCTCACCACGGGCCGGGGAGCTGTTTTTT | CASSPRAGELFF
TRBD1 | TRBJ1-6 | TRBV4-3 | few | TGCGCCAGCAGCCGCAGGGGGACAGGGGATTCACCCCTCCACTTT | CASSRRGTGDSPLHF
- | TRBJ1-4 | TRBV7-8 | few | TGTGCCAGCAGCCCAGAGGGGAGCTATGAAAAACTGTTTTTT | CASSPEGSYEKLFF
- | TRBJ2-7 | TRBV28 | many | TGTGCCAGCAGGGGACACTACGAGCAGTACTTC | CASRGHYEQYF
TRBD2 | TRBJ2-5 | TRBV5-6 | few | TGTGCCAGCAGCTTGGAGCTAGCGGGACAAGAGACCCAGTACTTC | CASSLELAGQETQYF
TRBD1 | TRBJ1-3 | TRBV7-2 | few | TGTGCCAGCAACACCGGGACAGGGGGCTCCTCCATATATTTT | CASNTGTGGSSIYF
- | TRBJ2-5 | TRBV6-1 | few | TGTGCCAGCAGAGTCGAGGGAGTTCAGACCCAGTACTTC | CASRVEGVQTQYF
TRBD1 | TRBJ1-3 | TRBV7-2 | - | TGTGCCAGCAGCTTAAACCAGGGGGCAGGAAACACCATATATTTT | CASSLNQGAGNTIYF
- | TRBJ2-1 | TRBV5-7 | few | TGTGCCAGCAGCTTGGGCGACAGGACCTCAAGCTCCTACAATGAGCAGTTCTTC | CASSLGDRTSSSYNEQFF
- | TRBJ2-3 | TRBV25-1 | few | TGTGCCAGCAATCCCCTACAGGGTGGAGACACAGATACGCAGTATTTT | CASNPLQGGDTDTQYF
- | TRBJ2-2 | TRBV6-5 | few | TGTGCCAGCTCCGGGGCCCCCGGGGAGCTGTTTTTT | CASSGAPGELFF
- | TRBJ2-7 | TRBV29-1 | few | TGCAGCGTTGACAACGGCGGATCCTACGAGCAGTACTTC | CSVDNGGSYEQYF
- | TRBJ2-2 | TRBV30 | - | TGTGCCTGGAGTGTAGGAGGGACGAACACCGGGGAGCTGTTTTTT | CAWSVGGTNTGELFF
- | TRBJ2-7 | TRBV11-2 | - | TGTGCCAGCAGCTTAGGAGCACCCCCGGGGGAGCAGTACTTC | CASSLGAPPGEQYF
- | TRBJ1-5 | TRBV6-6 | few | TGTGCCAGCAGTTACTCCAGGGACTGGCAGCCCCAGCATTTT | CASSYSRDWQPQHF
- | TRBJ1-2 | TRBV2 | - | TGTGCCAGCAGTGTGCTTGTAGATTCTAACTATGGCTACACCTTC | CASSVLVDSNYGYTF
- | TRBJ1-1 | TRBV7-8 | few | TGTGCCAGCAGCCCAGGGAGTAACACTGAAGCTTTCTTT | CASSPGSNTEAFF
- | TRBJ1-1 | TRBV6-5 | - | TGTGCCAGCAGTTTCCAGGGGAACACTGAAGCTTTCTTT | CASSFQGNTEAFF
TRBD1 | TRBJ2-7 | TRBV5-1 | - | TGCGCCAGCAGCACCAGGGGGCTCGGGCAGTACTTC | CASSTRGLGQYF
- | TRBJ1-2 | TRBV4-1 | many | TGCGCCAGCAGCCAAGGCGACAGAATAGACGGCTACACCTTC | CASSQGDRIDGYTF
- | TRBJ2-5 | TRBV7-2 | few | TGTGCCAGCAGCACACGACTAGTTCAAGAGACCCAGTACTTC | CASSTRLVQETQYF
- | TRBJ2-3 | TRBV7-2 | - | TGTGCCAGCAGCTTACCCCCGGGGCGCGGGGGCGGCGATACGCAGTATTTT | CASSLPPGRGGGDTQYF
TRBD2 | TRBJ2-3 | TRBV5-4 | - | TGTGCCAGCAGCTTGCGAAGCGGGGGGTTCTTAGATACGCAGTATTTT | CASSLRSGGFLDTQYF
- | TRBJ2-7 | TRBV5-4 | - | TGTGCCAGCAGTCAGGACGGCCGATTAACCTACGAGCAGTACTTC | CASSQDGRLTYEQYF
- | TRBJ2-5 | TRBV2 | - | TGTGCCAGCACAGGACAGCAAGAGACCCAGTACTTC | CASTGQQETQYF
- | TRBJ1-6 | TRBV7-2 | - | TGTGCCAGCAGCTTAGTTGGGAAAAATTCACCCCTCCACTTT | CASSLVGKNSPLHF
TRBD1 | TRBJ2-7 | TRBV28 | few | TGTGCCAGCAGCCCCGGGGGGACAGGGCGTCCCGAGCAGTACTTC | CASSPGGTGRPEQYF
- | TRBJ1-6 | TRBV28 | few | TGTGCCAGCAGTTCCCCCCGACACACCCAAACCCTCCACTTT | CASSSPRHTQTLHF
TRBD1 | TRBJ2-6 | TRBV5-6 | - | TGTGCCAGCAGCTCGACAGGGAGCTCAACTTTC | CASSSTGSSTF
- | TRBJ2-3 | TRBV9 | few | TGTGCCAGCAGCGTAGTAGGGAGCGCAGATACGCAGTATTTT | CASSVVGSADTQYF
- | TRBJ1-1 | TRBV28 | - | TGTGCCAGCAGTTTACCCCTCGGGAGGGCTTTCTTT | CASSLPLGRAFF
- | TRBJ1-1 | TRBV18 | few | TGTGCCAGCTCACCACCGCACAGGAACACTGAAGCTTTCTTT | CASSPPHRNTEAFF
- | TRBJ2-5 | TRBV7-2 | - | TGTGCCAGCAGCCCACCAGGGGAGGTAGAGACCCAGTACTTC | CASSPPGEVETQYF
- | TRBJ1-6 | TRBV10-2 | few | TGCGCCAGCAGTGAGTCGCCAGGGCACAATTCACCCCTCCACTTT | CASSESPGHNSPLHF
- | TRBJ2-3 | TRBV30 | few | TGTGCCTGGAGTGTAAGCGGGGATACGCAGTATTTT | CAWSVSGDTQYF
- | TRBJ2-2 | TRBV6-5 | - | TGTGCCAGCAGTAGCGGACGCTCCGGGGAGCTGTTTTTT | CASSSGRSGELFF
- | TRBJ2-3 | TRBV2 | few | TGTGCCAGCAGTGCGACGACCCCCCGAGATACGCAGTATTTT | CASSATTPRDTQYF
TRBD1 | TRBJ1-6 | TRBV7-8 | few | TGTGCCAGCAGCTCAGGGGGAACAGGCCTTAATTCACCCCTCCACTTT | CASSSGGTGLNSPLHF
- | TRBJ2-1 | TRBV7-2 | few | TGTGCCAGCAGCGCCGGTAAGAGTTTGTTCTTC | CASSAGKSLFF